Sequencing of this T cell receptor (beta chain) was carried out in a study of early stage breast cancer tumors. Study-wide points: Commonly generated sequences made up most enriched TCRB sequences shared between patients. Tumor and normal breast were distinguished via blood comparison in most of the 16 patients.

This CDR3 region has 15 residues. Assay used: immunoSEQ multiplex PCR; TCRdb lists only in-frame clones, some missing. The sample lists over 8,500 clones, around 76% occurring once. As to this clone: Its antigen is currently unknown.

Sequenced material: normal breast tissue next to the tumor. This TCR was recovered from a person aged 35 to 50 with breast cancer. The V and J genes are TRBV21-1 and TRBJ2-3; the D segment call TRBD1 is taken from the table without a DNA check. TRBV21-1 is a pseudogene locus. The CDR3 nucleotides read TGTGCCAGCAGCAAAGCCACCCATCAGGCGGATACGCAGTATTTT. Encoded protein: CASSKATHQADTQYF.